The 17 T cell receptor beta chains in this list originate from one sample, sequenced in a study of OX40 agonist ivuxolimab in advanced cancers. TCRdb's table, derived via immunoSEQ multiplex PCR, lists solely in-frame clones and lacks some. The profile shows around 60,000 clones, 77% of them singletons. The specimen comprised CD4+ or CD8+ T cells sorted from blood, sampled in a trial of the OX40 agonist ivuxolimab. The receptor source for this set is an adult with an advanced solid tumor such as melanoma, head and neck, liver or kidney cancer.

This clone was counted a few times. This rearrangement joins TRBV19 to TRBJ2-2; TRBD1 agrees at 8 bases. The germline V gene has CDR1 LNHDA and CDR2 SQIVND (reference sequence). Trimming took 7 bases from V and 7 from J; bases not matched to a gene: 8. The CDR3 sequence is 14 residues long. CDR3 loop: CASIGRGRNGELFF. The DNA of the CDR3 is TGTGCCAGTATTGGCAGGGGGCGGAACGGGGAGCTGTTTTTT.

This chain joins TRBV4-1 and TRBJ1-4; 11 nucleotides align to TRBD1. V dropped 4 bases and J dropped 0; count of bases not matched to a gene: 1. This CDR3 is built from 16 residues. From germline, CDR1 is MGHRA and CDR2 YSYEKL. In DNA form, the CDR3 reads TGCGCCAGCAGCCCGGGACAGGGGGCAACTAATGAAAAACTGTTTTTT. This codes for CASSPGQGATNEKLFF.

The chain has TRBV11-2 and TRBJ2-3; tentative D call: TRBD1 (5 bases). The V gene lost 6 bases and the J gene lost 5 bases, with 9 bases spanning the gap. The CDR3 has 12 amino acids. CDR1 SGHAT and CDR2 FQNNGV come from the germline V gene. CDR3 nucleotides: TGTGCCAGCAGTTCGACAGTAGATACGCAGTATTTT. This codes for CASSSTVDTQYF.

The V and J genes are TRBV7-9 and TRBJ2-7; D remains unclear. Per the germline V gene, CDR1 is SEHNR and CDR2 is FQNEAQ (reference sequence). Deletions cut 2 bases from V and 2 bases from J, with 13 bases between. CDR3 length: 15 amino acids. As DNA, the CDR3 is TGTGCCAGCAGCTTACGGGCGGAGTCAGCCTACGAGCAGTACTTC. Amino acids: CASSLRAESAYEQYF.

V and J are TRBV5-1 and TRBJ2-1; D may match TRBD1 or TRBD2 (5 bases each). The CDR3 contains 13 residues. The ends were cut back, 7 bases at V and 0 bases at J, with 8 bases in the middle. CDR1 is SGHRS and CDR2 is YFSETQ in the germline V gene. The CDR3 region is CASSGSSYNEQFF. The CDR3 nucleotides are TGCGCCAGCTCAGGGAGCTCCTACAATGAGCAGTTCTTC.

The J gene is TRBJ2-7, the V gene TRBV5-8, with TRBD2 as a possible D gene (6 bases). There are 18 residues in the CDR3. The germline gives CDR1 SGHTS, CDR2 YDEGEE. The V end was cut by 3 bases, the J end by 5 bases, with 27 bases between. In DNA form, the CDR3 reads TGTGCCAGCAGCTCCCTCCCAAGTTCCGCGGGGCTCAGGAACGAGCAGTACTTC. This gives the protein CASSSLPSSAGLRNEQYF.

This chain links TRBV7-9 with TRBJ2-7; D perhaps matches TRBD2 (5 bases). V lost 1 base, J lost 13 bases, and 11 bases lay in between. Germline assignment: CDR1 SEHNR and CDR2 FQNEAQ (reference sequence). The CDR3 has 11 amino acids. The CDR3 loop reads CASSLGSAPYF. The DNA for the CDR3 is TGTGCCAGCAGCTTAGGTAGCGCTCCCTACTTC.

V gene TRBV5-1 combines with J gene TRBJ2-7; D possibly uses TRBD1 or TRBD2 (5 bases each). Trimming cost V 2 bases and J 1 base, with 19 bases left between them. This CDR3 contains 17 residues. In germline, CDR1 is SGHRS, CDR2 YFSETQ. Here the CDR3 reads CASSFGAAAQRSYEQYF. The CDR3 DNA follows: TGCGCCAGCAGCTTTGGGGCTGCCGCACAGCGGTCCTACGAGCAGTACTTC.

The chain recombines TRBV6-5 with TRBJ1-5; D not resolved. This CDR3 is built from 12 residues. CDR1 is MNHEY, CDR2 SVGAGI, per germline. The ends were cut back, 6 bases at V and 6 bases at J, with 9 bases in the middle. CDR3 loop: CASSRIGQPQHF. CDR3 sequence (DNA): TGTGCCAGCAGCCGCATCGGTCAGCCCCAGCATTTT.

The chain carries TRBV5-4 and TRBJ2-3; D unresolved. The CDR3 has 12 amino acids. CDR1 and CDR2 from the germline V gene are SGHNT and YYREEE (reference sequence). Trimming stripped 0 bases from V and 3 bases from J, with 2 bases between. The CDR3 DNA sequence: TGTGCCAGCAGCTTGGTGACAGATACGCAGTATTTT. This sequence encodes CASSLVTDTQYF. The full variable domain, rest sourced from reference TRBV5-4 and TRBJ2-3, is ETGVTQSPTHLIKTRGQQVTLRCSSQSGHNTVSWYQQALGQGPQFIFQYYREEENGRGNFPPRFSGLQFPNYSSELNVNALELDDSALYLCASSLVTDTQYFGPGTRLTVL.

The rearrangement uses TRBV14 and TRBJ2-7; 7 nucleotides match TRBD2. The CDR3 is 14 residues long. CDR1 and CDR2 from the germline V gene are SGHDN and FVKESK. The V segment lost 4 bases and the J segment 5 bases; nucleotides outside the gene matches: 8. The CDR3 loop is CASSRRDYLDEQYF. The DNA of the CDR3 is TGTGCCAGCAGCCGCCGGGACTACCTAGACGAGCAGTACTTC.

The CDR3 region is CASSQESPRGGSTDTQYF. CDR3 DNA sequence: TGTGCCAGCAGCCAAGAATCGCCGCGGGGCGGATCCACAGATACGCAGTATTTT. The rearrangement joins TRBV4-2 to TRBJ2-3, with a weak D call TRBD2 (6 bases). Germline assignment: CDR1 LGHNA and CDR2 YNFKEQ. The CDR3 covers 18 residues. Trimming removed 0 bases at V and 2 bases at J, with 18 bases between.

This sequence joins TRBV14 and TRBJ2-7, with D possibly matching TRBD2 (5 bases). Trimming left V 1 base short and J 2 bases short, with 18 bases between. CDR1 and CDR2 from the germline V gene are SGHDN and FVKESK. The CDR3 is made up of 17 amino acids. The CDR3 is CASSQGLRGSRTYEQYF. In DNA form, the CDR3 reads TGTGCCAGCAGCCAAGGACTACGAGGGTCCCGAACCTACGAGCAGTACTTC.

The CDR3 DNA sequence: TGTGCCAGCTCATCAGCGGTAGGGGAGACCCAGTACTTC. Amino acid sequence: CASSSAVGETQYF. The chain links TRBV18 to TRBJ2-5, with D tentatively TRBD2 (5 bases). V gave up 5 bases and J gave up 5 bases, with 12 bases separating them. This CDR3 comprises 13 residues. CDR1 and CDR2 from the germline V gene are KGHSH and LQKENI.

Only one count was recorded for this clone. The CDR3 sequence is CASSLYAETQYF. In DNA, the CDR3 is TGTGCCAGCTCACTTTATGCGGAGACCCAGTACTTC. The rearrangement uses TRBV18 and TRBJ2-5, with D hard to call. The CDR3 has 12 residues. Germline CDR1 and CDR2: KGHSH and LQKENI. V lost 4 bases and J 5 bases, leaving 8 bases between the germline ends.

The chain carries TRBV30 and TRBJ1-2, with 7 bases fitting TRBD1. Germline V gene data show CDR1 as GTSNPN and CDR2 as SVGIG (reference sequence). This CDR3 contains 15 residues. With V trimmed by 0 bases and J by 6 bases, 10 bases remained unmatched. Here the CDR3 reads CAWSVGMTGLHGYTF. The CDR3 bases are TGTGCCTGGAGTGTTGGCATGACAGGGCTTCATGGCTACACCTTC. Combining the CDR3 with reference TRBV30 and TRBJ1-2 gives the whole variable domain SQTIHQWPATLVQPVGSPLSLECTVEGTSNPNLYWYRQAAGRGLQLLFYSVGIGQISSEVPQNLSASRPQDRQFILSSKKLLLSDSGFYLCAWSVGMTGLHGYTFGSGTRLTVV.

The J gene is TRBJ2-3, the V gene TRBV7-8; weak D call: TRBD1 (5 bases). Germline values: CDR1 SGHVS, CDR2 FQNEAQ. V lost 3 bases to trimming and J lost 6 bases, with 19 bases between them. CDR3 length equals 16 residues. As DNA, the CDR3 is TGTGCCAGCAGCTTGGGTGCGAATGTCAGGGTCGATACGCAGTATTTT. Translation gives CASSLGANVRVDTQYF.